A single TCR beta chain is shown here with its context. The data belong to a study of regulatory T cells in long-lasting Graves disease. Relying on iRepertoire HTBI primers and Arm-PCR of CDR3 regions, the team built TCR beta libraries. TCRdb passed the multiplex PCR reads through MiXCR, listing each CDR3 protein once. The sample has a few hundred thousand distinct CDR3 sequences, 20% to 25% seen once; the top ten hold roughly an eighth. Germline-derived CDR1 and CDR2 are MGHDK and SYGVNS. V lost 6 bases to trimming and J lost 4 bases, with 12 bases between them. This CDR3 spans 14 amino acids. Indicated time point: persistent/refractory GD, antithyroid drugs over 5 years with positive TRAb. The TCR library used RNA extracted from PBMCs.

The chain employs TRBV25-1 and TRBJ2-2; D is uncertain. This clonotype was obtained from a female donor with Graves disease. The material was peripheral blood mononuclear cells (PBMCs), obtained when the disease was refractory, from a patient treated with antithyroid drugs. The CDR3 DNA sequence: TGTGCCAGCAGCGCTCTTTTGGGCACCGGGGAGCTGTTTTTT. Residues: CASSALLGTGELFF.